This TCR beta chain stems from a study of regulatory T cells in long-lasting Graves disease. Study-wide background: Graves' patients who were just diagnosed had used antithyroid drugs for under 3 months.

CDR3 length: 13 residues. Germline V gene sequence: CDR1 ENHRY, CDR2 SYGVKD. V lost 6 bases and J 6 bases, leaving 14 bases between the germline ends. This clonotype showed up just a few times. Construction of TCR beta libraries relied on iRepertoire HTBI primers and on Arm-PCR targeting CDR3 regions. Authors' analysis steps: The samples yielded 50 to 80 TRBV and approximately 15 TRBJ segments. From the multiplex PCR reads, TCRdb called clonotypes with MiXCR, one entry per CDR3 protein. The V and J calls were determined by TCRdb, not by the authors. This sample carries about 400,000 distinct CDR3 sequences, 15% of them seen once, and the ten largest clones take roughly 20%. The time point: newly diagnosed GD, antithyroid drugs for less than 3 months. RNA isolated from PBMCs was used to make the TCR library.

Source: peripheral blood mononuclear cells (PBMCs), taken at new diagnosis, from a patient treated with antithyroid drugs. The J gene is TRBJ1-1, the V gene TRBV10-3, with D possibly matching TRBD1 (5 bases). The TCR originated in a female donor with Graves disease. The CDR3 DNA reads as TGTGCCATCAGCCCTGGGGGGTCCTCTGAAGCTTTCTTT. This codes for CAISPGGSSEAFF.